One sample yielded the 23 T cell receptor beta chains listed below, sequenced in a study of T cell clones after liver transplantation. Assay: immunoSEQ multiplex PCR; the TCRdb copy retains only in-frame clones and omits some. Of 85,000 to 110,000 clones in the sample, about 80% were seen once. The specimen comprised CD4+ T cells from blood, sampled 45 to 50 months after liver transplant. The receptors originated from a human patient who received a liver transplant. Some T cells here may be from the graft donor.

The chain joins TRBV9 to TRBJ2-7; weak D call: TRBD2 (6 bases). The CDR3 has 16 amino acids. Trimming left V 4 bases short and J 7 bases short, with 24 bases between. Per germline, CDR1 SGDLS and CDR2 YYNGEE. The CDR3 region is CASSSTGTSGLREQYF. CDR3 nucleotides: TGTGCCAGCAGCTCAACCGGGACTTCGGGATTACGGGAGCAGTACTTC.

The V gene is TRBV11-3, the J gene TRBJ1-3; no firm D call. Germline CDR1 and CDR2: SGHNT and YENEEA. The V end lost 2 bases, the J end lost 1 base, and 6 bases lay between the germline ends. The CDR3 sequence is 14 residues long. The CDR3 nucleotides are TGTGCCAGCAGCTTACAACCGTCTGGAAACACCATATATTTT. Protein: CASSLQPSGNTIYF.

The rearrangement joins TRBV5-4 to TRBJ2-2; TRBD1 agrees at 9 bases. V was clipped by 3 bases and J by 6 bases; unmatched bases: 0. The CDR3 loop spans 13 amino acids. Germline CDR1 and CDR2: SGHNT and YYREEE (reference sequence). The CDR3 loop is CASSWDRAGELFF. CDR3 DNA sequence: TGTGCCAGCAGCTGGGACAGGGCCGGGGAGCTGTTTTTT. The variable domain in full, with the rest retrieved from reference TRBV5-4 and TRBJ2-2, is ETGVTQSPTHLIKTRGQQVTLRCSSQSGHNTVSWYQQALGQGPQFIFQYYREEENGRGNFPPRFSGLQFPNYSSELNVNALELDDSALYLCASSWDRAGELFFGEGSRLTVL.

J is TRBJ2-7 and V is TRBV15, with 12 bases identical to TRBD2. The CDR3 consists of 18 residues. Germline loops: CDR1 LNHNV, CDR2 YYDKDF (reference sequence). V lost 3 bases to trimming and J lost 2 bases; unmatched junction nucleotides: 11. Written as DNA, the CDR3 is TGTGCCACCAGCAGTATACCCTTCGGACTAGCGGGGACCTACGAGCAGTACTTC. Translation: CATSSIPFGLAGTYEQYF.

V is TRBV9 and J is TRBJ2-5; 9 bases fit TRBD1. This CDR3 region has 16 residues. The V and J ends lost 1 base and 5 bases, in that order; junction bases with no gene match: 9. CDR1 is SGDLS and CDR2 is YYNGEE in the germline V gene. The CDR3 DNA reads TGTGCCAGCAGCGTATTACAGGGGGCCCCGGGGGAGACCCAGTACTTC. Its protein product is CASSVLQGAPGETQYF.

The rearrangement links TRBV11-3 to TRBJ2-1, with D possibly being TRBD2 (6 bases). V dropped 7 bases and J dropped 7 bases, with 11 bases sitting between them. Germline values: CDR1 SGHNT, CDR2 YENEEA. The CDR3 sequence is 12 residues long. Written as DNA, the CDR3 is TGTGCCAGCACTCCTGGGAGGAATGAGCAGTTCTTC. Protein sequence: CASTPGRNEQFF.

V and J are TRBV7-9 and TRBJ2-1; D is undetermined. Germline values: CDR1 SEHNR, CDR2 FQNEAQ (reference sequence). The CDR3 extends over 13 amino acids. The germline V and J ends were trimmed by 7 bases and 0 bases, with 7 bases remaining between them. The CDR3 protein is CASTTASYNEQFF. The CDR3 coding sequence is TGTGCCAGCACAACAGCCTCCTACAATGAGCAGTTCTTC.

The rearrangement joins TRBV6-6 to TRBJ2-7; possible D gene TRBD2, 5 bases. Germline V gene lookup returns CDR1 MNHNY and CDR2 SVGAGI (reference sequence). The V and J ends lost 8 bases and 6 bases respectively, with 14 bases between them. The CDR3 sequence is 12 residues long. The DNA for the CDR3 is TGTGCCAGCCGGGCCGGGATCGTCGAGCAGTACTTC. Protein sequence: CASRAGIVEQYF.

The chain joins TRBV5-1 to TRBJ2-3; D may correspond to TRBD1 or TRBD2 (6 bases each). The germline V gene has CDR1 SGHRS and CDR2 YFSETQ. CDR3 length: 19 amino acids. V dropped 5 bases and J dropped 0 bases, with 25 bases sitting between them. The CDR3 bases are TGCGCCAGCAGGGCCGGAGGTAGCGCGAGGGGGAGGAGCACAGATACGCAGTATTTT. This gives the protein CASRAGGSARGRSTDTQYF.

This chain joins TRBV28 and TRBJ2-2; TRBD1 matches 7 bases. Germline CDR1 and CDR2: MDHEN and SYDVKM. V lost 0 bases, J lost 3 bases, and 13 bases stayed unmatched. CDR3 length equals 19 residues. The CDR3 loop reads CASSLWPLGGGLHTGELFF. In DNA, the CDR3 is TGTGCCAGCAGTTTATGGCCCCTAGGGGGCGGCCTCCACACCGGGGAGCTGTTTTTT.

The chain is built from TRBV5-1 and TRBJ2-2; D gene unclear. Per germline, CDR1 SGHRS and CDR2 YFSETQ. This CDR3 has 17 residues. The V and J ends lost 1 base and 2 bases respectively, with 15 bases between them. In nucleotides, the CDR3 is TGCGCCAGCAGCTTGCCAAAACGTGAGGTCAACACCGGGGAGCTGTTTTTT. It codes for CASSLPKREVNTGELFF. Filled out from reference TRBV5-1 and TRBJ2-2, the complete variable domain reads KAGVTQTPRYLIKTRGQQVTLSCSPISGHRSVSWYQQTPGQGLQFLFEYFSETQRNKGNFPGRFSGRQFSNSRSEMNVSTLELGDSALYLCASSLPKREVNTGELFFGEGSRLTVL.

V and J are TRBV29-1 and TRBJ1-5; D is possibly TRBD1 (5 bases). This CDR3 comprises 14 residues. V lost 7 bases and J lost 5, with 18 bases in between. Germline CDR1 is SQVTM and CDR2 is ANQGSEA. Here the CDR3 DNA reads TGCAGCGCCAGGACCGGGACGGCCGATCAGCCCCAGCATTTT. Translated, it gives CSARTGTADQPQHF.

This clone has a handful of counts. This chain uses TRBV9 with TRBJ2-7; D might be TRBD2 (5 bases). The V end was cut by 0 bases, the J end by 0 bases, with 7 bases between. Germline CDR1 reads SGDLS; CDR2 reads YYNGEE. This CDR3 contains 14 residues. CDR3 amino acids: CASSVEEGSYEQYF. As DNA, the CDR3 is TGTGCCAGCAGCGTAGAAGAGGGCTCCTACGAGCAGTACTTC.

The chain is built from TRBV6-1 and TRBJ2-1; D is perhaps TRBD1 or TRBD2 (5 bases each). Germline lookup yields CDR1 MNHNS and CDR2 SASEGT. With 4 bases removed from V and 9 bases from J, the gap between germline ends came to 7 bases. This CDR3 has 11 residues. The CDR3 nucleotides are TGTGCCAGCAGTGGGGGGACTGAGCAGTTCTTC. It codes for CASSGGTEQFF.

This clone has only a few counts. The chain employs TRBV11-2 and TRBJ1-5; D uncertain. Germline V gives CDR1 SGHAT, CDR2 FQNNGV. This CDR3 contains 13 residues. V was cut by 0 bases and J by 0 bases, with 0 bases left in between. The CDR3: CASSLDSNQPQHF. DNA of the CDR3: TGTGCCAGCAGCTTAGATAGCAATCAGCCCCAGCATTTT.

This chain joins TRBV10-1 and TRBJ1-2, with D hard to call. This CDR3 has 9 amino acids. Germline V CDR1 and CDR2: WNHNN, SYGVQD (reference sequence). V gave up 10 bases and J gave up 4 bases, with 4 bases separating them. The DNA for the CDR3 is TGCGCCATCCTCTATGGCTACACCTTC. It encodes CAILYGYTF.

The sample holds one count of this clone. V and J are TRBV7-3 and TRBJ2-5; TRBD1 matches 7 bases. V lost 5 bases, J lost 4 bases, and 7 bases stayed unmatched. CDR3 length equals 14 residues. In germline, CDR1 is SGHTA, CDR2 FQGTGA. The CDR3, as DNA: TGTGCCAGCAGCCCAAGGACAGGAGGAGAGACCCAGTACTTC. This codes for CASSPRTGGETQYF.

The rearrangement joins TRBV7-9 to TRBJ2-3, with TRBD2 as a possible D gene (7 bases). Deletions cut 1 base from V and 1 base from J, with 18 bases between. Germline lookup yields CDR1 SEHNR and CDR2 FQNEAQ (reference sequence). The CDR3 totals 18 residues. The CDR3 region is CASSLVRGGLVGTDTQYF. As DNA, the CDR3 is TGTGCCAGCAGCTTAGTTAGGGGGGGACTGGTCGGCACAGATACGCAGTATTTT.

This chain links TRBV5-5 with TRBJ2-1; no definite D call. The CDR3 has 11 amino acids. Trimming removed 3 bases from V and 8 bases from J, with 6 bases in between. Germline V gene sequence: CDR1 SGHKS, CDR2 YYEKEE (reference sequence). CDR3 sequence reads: CASSYTYEQFF. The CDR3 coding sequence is TGTGCCAGCAGCTACACCTATGAGCAGTTCTTC.

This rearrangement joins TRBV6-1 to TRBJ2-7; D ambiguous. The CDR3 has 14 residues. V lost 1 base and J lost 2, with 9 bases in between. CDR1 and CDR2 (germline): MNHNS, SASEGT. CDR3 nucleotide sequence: TGTGCCAGCAGTGAAGACCGGCTGACCTACGAGCAGTACTTC. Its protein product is CASSEDRLTYEQYF.

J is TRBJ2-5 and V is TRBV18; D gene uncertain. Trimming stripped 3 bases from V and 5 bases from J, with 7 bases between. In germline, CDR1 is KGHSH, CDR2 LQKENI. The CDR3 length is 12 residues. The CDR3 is CASSPVRETQYF. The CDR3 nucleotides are TGTGCCAGCTCACCGGTTCGGGAGACCCAGTACTTC.

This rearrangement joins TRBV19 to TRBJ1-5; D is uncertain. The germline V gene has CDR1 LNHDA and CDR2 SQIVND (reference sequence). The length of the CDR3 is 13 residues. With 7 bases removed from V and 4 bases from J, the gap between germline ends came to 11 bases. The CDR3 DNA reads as TGTGCCAGTACGTGGACGGAGAATCAGCCCCAGCATTTT. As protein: CASTWTENQPQHF.

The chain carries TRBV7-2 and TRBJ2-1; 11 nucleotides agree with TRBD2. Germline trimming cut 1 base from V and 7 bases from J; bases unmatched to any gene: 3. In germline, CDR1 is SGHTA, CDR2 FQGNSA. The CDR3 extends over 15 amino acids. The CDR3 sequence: CASSLVRTSGNEQFF. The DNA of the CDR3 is TGTGCCAGCAGCTTAGTTCGGACTAGCGGGAATGAGCAGTTCTTC.